This T cell receptor beta chain was sequenced in a study of shared clonotypes between healthy human individuals. Clones were sequenced by immunoSEQ multiplex PCR, and TCRdb holds only the in-frame ones, with some missing. The sample contains a few million clones, over 90% of which appear only once. This CDR3 has 15 amino acids. J gave up 4 bases and V 6 bases, and 10 bases lay outside the gene matches. Germline CDR1 KGHSH, CDR2 LQKENI. The source material was naive CD4+ T cells from PBMCs. Subset in this sample: CD45RA+ positively selected. The receptor was derived from a man aged 18 to 29 in good health. Some clones in this sample may be carry-over from other donors' samples. This chain connects TRBV18 to TRBJ2-7, with 9 bases lining up with TRBD1. CDR3 DNA: TGTGCCAGCTCTCCGAGGACAGGGGAGACTTACGAGCAGTACTTC. Translation: CASSPRTGETYEQYF. Full variable domain (missing parts from reference TRBV18 and TRBJ2-7): NAGVMQNPRHLVRRRGQEARLRCSPMKGHSHVYWYRQLPEEGLKFMVYLQKENIIDESGMPKERFSAEFPKEGPSILRIQQVVRGDSAAYFCASSPRTGETYEQYFGPGTRLTVT.